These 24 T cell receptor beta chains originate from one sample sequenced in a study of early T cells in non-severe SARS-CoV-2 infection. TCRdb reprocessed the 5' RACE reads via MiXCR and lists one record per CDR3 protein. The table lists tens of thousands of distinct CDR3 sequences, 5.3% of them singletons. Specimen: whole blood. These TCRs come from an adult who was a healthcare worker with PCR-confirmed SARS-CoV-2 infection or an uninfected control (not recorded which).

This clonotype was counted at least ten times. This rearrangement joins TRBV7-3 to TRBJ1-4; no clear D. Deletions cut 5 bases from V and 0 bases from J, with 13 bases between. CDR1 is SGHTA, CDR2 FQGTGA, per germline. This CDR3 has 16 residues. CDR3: CASSRGPRTTNEKLFF. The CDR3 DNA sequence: TGTGCCAGCAGCCGAGGACCACGGACAACTAATGAAAAACTGTTTTTT.

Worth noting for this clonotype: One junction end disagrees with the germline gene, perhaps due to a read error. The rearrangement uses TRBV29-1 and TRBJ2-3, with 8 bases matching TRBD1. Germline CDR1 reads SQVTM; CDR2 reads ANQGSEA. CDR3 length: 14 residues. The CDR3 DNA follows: TGCAGCCTAAGCGAGTGGACAGGGACAGATACGCAGTTTTTT. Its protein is CSLSEWTGTDTQFF.

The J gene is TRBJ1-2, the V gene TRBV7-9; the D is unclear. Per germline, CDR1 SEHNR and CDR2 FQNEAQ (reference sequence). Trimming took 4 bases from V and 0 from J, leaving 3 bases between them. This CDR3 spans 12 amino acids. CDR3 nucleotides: TGTGCCAGCAGCTATCCTAACTATGGCTACACCTTC. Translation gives CASSYPNYGYTF.

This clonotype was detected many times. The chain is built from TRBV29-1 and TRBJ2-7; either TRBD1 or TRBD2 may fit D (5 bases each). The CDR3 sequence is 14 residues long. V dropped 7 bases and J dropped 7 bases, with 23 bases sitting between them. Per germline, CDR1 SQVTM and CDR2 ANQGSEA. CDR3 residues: CSACRDLTLREQYF. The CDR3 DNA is TGCAGCGCTTGCCGGGACCTAACTCTACGGGAGCAGTACTTC.

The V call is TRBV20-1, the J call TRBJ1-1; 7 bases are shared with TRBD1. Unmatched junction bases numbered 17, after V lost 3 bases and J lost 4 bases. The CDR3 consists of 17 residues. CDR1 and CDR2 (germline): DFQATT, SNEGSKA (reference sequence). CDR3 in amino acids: CSASKLRDRGLGTEAFF. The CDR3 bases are TGCAGTGCTAGCAAACTCCGGGACAGAGGGCTTGGCACTGAAGCTTTCTTT.

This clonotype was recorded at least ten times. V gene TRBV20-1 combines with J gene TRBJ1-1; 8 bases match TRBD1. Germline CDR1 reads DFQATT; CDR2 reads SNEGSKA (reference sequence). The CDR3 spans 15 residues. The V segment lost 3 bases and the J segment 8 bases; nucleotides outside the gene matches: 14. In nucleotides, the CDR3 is TGCAGTGCTAGCGATACACAGGGGGGGATGGCGGAAGCTTTCTTT. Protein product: CSASDTQGGMAEAFF.

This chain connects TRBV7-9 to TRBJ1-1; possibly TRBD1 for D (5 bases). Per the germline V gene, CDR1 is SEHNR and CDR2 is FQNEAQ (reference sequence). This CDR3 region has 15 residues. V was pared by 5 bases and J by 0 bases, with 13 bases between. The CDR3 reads CASSPGTLMNTEAFF. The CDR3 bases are TGTGCCAGCAGCCCAGGGACGCTTATGAACACTGAAGCTTTCTTT.

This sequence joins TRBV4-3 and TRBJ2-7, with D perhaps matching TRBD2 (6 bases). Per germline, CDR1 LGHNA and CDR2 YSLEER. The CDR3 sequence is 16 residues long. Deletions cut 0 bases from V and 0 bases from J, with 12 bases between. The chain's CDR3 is CASSQDNSGSSYEQYF. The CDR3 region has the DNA TGCGCCAGCAGCCAAGATAATAGCGGAAGCTCCTACGAGCAGTACTTC.

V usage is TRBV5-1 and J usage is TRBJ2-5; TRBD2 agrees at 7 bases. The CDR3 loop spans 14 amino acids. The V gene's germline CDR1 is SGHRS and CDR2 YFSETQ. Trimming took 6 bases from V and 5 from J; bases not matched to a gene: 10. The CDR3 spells CASTTGTIDETQYF. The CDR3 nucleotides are TGCGCCAGCACCACCGGGACTATCGACGAGACCCAGTACTTC. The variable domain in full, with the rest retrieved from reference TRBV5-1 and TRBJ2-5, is KAGVTQTPRYLIKTRGQQVTLSCSPISGHRSVSWYQQTPGQGLQFLFEYFSETQRNKGNFPGRFSGRQFSNSRSEMNVSTLELGDSALYLCASTTGTIDETQYFGPGTRLLVL.

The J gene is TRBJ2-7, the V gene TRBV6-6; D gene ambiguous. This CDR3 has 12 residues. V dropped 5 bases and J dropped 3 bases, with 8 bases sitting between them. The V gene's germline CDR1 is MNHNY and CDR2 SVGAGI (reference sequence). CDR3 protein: CASSPTYYEQYF. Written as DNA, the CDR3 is TGTGCCAGCAGTCCCACCTACTACGAGCAGTACTTC.

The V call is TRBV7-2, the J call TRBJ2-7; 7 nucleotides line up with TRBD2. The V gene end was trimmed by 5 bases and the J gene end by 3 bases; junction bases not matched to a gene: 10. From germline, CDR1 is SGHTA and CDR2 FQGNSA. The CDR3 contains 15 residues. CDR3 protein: CASSLPVGGGYEQYF. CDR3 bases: TGTGCCAGCAGCCTCCCGGTGGGGGGGGGCTACGAGCAGTACTTC.

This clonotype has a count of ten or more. This CDR3 is CAISESTSGPKSGTQYF. For the CDR3, the DNA is TGTGCCATCAGTGAGAGCACTAGCGGTCCCAAGAGTGGGACCCAGTACTTC. The gene calls are TRBV10-3 and TRBJ2-5; 8 positions match TRBD2. The CDR3 is 17 residues long. The V segment lost 2 bases and the J segment 7 bases; nucleotides outside the gene matches: 15. Germline CDR1 is ENHRY and CDR2 is SYGVKD.

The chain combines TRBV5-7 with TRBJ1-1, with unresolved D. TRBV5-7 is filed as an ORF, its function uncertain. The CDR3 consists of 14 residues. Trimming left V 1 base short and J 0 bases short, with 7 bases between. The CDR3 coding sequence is TGTGCCAGCAGCTTGTATGGGATGAACACTGAAGCTTTCTTT. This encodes CASSLYGMNTEAFF.

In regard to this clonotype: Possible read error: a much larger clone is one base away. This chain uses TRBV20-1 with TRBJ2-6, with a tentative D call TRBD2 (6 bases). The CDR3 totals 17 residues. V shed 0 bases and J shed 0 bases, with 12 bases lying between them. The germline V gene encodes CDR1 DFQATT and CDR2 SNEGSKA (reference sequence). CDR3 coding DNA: TGCAGTGCTAGAGATAGAGTAGCGGTCTCTGGGGCCAACGTCCTGACTTTC. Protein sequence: CSARDRVAVSGANVLTF.

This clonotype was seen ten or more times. CDR3 region: CASSAPRDRGPGELFF. For the CDR3, the DNA is TGTGCCAGCAGCGCACCCCGGGACAGGGGCCCCGGGGAGCTGTTTTTT. This chain joins TRBV11-2 and TRBJ2-2, with TRBD1 identical over 10 bases. V lost 5 bases, J lost 6 bases, and 9 bases stayed unmatched. Germline values: CDR1 SGHAT, CDR2 FQNNGV. This CDR3 has 16 residues.

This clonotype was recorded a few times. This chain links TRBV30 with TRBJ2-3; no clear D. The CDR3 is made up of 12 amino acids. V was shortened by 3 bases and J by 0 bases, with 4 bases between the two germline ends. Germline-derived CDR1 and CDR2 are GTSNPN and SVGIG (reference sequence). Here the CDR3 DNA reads TGTGCCTGGAGCATCAGCACAGATACGCAGTATTTT. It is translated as CAWSISTDTQYF.

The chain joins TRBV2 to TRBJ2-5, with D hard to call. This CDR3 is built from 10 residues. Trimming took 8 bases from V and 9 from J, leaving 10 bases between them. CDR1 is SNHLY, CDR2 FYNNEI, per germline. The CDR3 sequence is CASGPEAQYF. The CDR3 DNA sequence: TGTGCCAGCGGACCCGAGGCCCAGTACTTC.

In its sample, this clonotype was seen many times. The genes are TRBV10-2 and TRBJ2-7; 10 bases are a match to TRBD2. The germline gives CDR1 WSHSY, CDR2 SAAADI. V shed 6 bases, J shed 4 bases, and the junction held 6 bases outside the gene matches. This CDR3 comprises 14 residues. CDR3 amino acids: CASRPSGSRYEQYF. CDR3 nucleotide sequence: TGCGCCAGCAGACCTAGCGGGAGCAGATACGAGCAGTACTTC.

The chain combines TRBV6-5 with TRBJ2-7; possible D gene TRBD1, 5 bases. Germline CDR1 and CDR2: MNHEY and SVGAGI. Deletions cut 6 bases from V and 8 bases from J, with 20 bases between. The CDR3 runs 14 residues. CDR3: CASSSNWASGKQYF. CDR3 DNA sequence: TGTGCCAGCAGCTCAAACTGGGCATCAGGGAAGCAGTACTTC.

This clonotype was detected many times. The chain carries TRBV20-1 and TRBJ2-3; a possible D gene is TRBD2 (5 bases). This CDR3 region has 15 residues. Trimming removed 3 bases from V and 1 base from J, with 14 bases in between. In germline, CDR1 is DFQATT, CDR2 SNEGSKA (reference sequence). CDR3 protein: CSASPVGRRTDTQYF. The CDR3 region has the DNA TGCAGTGCTAGCCCTGTGGGGAGACGCACAGATACGCAGTATTTT.

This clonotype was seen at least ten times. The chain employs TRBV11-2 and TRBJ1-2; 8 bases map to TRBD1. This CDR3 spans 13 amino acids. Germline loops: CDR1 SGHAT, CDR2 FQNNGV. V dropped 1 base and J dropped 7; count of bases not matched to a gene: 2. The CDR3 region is CASSLVRGPGYTF. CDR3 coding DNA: TGTGCCAGCAGCTTAGTCAGGGGGCCTGGCTACACCTTC. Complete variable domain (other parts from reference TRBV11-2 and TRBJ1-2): EAGVAQSPRYKIIEKRQSVAFWCNPISGHATLYWYQQILGQGPKLLIQFQNNGVVDDSQLPKDRFSAERLKGVDSTLKIQPAKLEDSAVYLCASSLVRGPGYTFGSGTRLTVV.

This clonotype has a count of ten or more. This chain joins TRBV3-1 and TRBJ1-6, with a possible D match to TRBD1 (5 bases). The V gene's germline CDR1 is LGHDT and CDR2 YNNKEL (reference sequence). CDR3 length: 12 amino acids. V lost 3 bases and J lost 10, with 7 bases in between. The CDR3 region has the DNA TGTGCCAGCAGCCAGGGGGGATCACCCCTCCACTTT. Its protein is CASSQGGSPLHF.

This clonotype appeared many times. The CDR3 DNA follows: TGTGCCAGCTCACCTACCGACAGGGGGCGCTTCGATGAGCAGTTCTTC. Translation: CASSPTDRGRFDEQFF. The chain couples TRBV18 to TRBJ2-1, with TRBD1 matching 10 bases. The J segment lost 8 bases and the V segment lost 3 bases, leaving 10 bases of the junction unmatched. The CDR3 contains 16 residues. Looked up from germline, CDR1 is KGHSH and CDR2 is LQKENI. Full variable domain (remainder filled in from reference TRBV18 and TRBJ2-1): NAGVMQNPRHLVRRRGQEARLRCSPMKGHSHVYWYRQLPEEGLKFMVYLQKENIIDESGMPKERFSAEFPKEGPSILRIQQVVRGDSAAYFCASSPTDRGRFDEQFFGPGTRLTVL.

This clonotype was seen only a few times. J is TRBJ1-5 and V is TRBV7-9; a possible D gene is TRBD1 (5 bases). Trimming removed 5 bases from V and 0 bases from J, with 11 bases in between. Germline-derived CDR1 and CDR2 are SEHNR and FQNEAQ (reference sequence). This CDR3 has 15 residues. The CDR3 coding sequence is TGTGCCAGCAGCGCCGGGACCGTTAGCAATCAGCCCCAGCATTTT. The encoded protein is CASSAGTVSNQPQHF.